The 32 T cell receptor beta chains below come from one sample, sequenced in a study of T cell changes during pregnancy in multiple sclerosis. Some clones are missing from TCRdb's copy, which holds only in-frame ones; the method was immunoSEQ multiplex PCR. The repertoire holds 29,000 or so clones, with around 94% as singletons. The source was CD8+ T cells from peripheral blood mononuclear cells, collected before pregnancy. The receptors stem from a female donor with multiple sclerosis, enrolled in a pregnancy study.

The chain is built from TRBV18 and TRBJ1-5; 9 bases align to TRBD1. J lost 7 bases, V lost 3 bases, and 7 bases had no gene match. The germline CDR1 and CDR2 sequences are KGHSH and LQKENI. There are 15 residues in the CDR3. Here the CDR3 reads CASSPDRGKGQPQHF. CDR3 coding DNA: TGTGCCAGCTCACCGGACAGGGGAAAAGGGCAGCCCCAGCATTTT.

The chain has TRBV27 and TRBJ1-2; tentatively, D is TRBD1 (5 bases). The germline V gene encodes CDR1 MNHEY and CDR2 SMNVEV (reference sequence). The CDR3 contains 13 residues. V gave up 6 bases and J gave up 8 bases, with 16 bases separating them. CDR3: CASRKTRTTGYTF. The CDR3 nucleotides read TGTGCCAGCAGAAAAACGCGGACAACCGGCTACACCTTC.

V is TRBV9 and J is TRBJ2-1; TRBD2 matches 8 bases. V dropped 3 bases and J dropped 2; count of bases not matched to a gene: 4. The CDR3 has 15 residues. From germline, CDR1 is SGDLS and CDR2 YYNGEE. CDR3 sequence reads: CASSDSGTPYNEQFF. The CDR3 region has the DNA TGTGCCAGCAGCGATAGCGGGACCCCCTACAATGAGCAGTTCTTC.

The CDR3 DNA reads TGCGCCAGCAGCCAATCCGGGACAGGGGATGAACTAGGGAACACTGAAGCTTTCTTT. Protein: CASSQSGTGDELGNTEAFF. This rearrangement joins TRBV4-3 to TRBJ1-1; 10 nucleotides match TRBD1. Germline V gene sequence: CDR1 LGHNA, CDR2 YSLEER. This CDR3 is built from 19 residues. V shed 2 bases, J shed 1 base, and the junction held 13 bases outside the gene matches.

This clone has only a few counts. The chain combines TRBV14 with TRBJ2-3; D ambiguous. CDR3 length: 17 amino acids. The V end was cut by 1 base, the J end by 5 bases, with 19 bases between. CDR1 is SGHDN, CDR2 FVKESK, per germline. CDR3 sequence (DNA): TGTGCCAGCAGCCAAGCCCCTAGGTTCCTCTTCCAAGATACGCAGTATTTT. It specifies CASSQAPRFLFQDTQYF. The complete variable domain, with remaining parts taken from reference TRBV14 and TRBJ2-3, reads EAGVTQFPSHSVIEKGQTVTLRCDPISGHDNLYWYRRVMGKEIKFLLHFVKESKQDESGMPNNRFLAERTGGTYSTLKVQPAELEDSGVYFCASSQAPRFLFQDTQYFGPGTRLTVL.

CDR3 sequence reads: CASSLEPGRGTYEQYF. The CDR3 coding sequence is TGTGCCAGCAGCTTAGAACCGGGACGGGGGACCTACGAGCAGTACTTC. The chain employs TRBV5-4 and TRBJ2-7, with a weak D call TRBD2 (6 bases). Between the trimmed V and J ends, which lost 2 bases and 2 bases, there was a span of 17 bases. Looked up from germline, CDR1 is SGHNT and CDR2 is YYREEE (reference sequence). This CDR3 comprises 16 residues. Variable domain in full (rest from reference TRBV5-4 and TRBJ2-7): ETGVTQSPTHLIKTRGQQVTLRCSSQSGHNTVSWYQQALGQGPQFIFQYYREEENGRGNFPPRFSGLQFPNYSSELNVNALELDDSALYLCASSLEPGRGTYEQYFGPGTRLTVT.

This clone has just a few counts. J is TRBJ1-2 and V is TRBV4-1, with a weak D call TRBD1 (6 bases). Germline CDR1 MGHRA, CDR2 YSYEKL. This CDR3 contains 16 residues. The V and J ends lost 0 bases and 0 bases respectively, with 11 bases between them. This CDR3 reads CASSQDVDSANYGYTF. The CDR3 DNA follows: TGCGCCAGCAGCCAAGATGTGGACAGTGCTAACTATGGCTACACCTTC.

The rearrangement joins TRBV6-5 to TRBJ1-2; no firm D call. The CDR3 contains 15 residues. From germline, CDR1 is MNHEY and CDR2 SVGAGI. V was shortened by 2 bases and J by 3 bases, with 13 bases between the two germline ends. This CDR3 reads CASSYEESSYYGYTF. The CDR3 nucleotides read TGTGCCAGCAGTTACGAGGAGAGTTCGTACTATGGCTACACCTTC.

The CDR3 DNA sequence: TGTGCCAGCAGTGACCCTACAGGGAGAAAGAGCAATCAGCCCCAGCATTTT. Protein: CASSDPTGRKSNQPQHF. The rearrangement uses TRBV6-1 and TRBJ1-5, with a possible D match to TRBD1 (6 bases). The V gene lost 3 bases and the J gene lost 1 base, with 16 bases spanning the gap. CDR3 length: 17 amino acids. Germline-derived CDR1 and CDR2 are MNHNS and SASEGT.

The rearrangement uses TRBV2 and TRBJ2-6; D is possibly TRBD1 (5 bases). Germline V gives CDR1 SNHLY, CDR2 FYNNEI. This CDR3 region has 17 residues. V dropped 5 bases and J dropped 0 bases, with 14 bases sitting between them. CDR3 in amino acids: CASSTSRVDSGANVLTF. The CDR3 DNA reads TGTGCCAGCAGTACCTCCAGGGTAGACTCTGGGGCCAACGTCCTGACTTTC.

In the case of this clone: Being one base from a much bigger clone, this may be a read error. V is TRBV7-9 and J is TRBJ2-7; D may be TRBD2 (6 bases). The CDR3 runs 13 residues. Germline CDR1 is SEHNR and CDR2 is FQNEAQ (reference sequence). The germline V and J ends were trimmed by 4 bases and 0 bases, with 7 bases remaining between them. The CDR3 protein is CASSSTSSYEQYF. In DNA, the CDR3 is TGTGCCAGCAGCTCGACTAGCTCCTACGAGCAGTACTTC.

The sample holds a few counts of this clone. V and J are TRBV27 and TRBJ1-1; D is uncertain. V was shortened by 3 bases and J by 8 bases, with 16 bases between the two germline ends. CDR3 size: 14 residues. Germline V gene data show CDR1 as MNHEY and CDR2 as SMNVEV (reference sequence). The CDR3, as DNA: TGTGCCAGCAGTTTTATGCCACTGGGAGGGGAAGCTTTCTTT. It yields the protein CASSFMPLGGEAFF.

The chain joins TRBV12-2 to TRBJ2-7; the table's D call TRBD1 went unverified against the DNA. TRBV12-2 is a pseudogene locus. The CDR3 has 15 residues. The CDR3 spells CASRLQLPGCNEQYF. In nucleotides, the CDR3 is TGTGCAAGTCGCTTGCAACTTCCAGGGTGCAACGAGCAGTACTTC.

There are a few counts of this clone. V is TRBV9 and J is TRBJ2-7, with D possibly being TRBD1 (5 bases). CDR1 is SGDLS, CDR2 YYNGEE, per germline. Trimming removed 0 bases from V and 1 base from J, with 5 bases in between. This CDR3 has 13 amino acids. Here the CDR3 reads CASSVEGSYEQYF. CDR3 coding DNA: TGTGCCAGCAGCGTAGAGGGGTCCTACGAGCAGTACTTC.

The chain combines TRBV4-1 with TRBJ2-7, with 7 bases lining up with TRBD2. CDR1 and CDR2 (germline): MGHRA, YSYEKL. The J segment lost 5 bases and the V segment lost 3 bases, leaving 1 base of the junction unmatched. The CDR3 loop spans 12 amino acids. The CDR3 bases are TGCGCCAGCAGCCAGGGGGGGGACGAGCAGTACTTC. It encodes CASSQGGDEQYF.

CDR3 in DNA: TGCGCCAGCAGCCTGACAGGGAGGACTGAAGCTTTCTTT. Translated, it gives CASSLTGRTEAFF. The chain joins TRBV4-1 to TRBJ1-1; 7 positions match TRBD1. Germline assignment: CDR1 MGHRA and CDR2 YSYEKL. The CDR3 extends over 13 amino acids. The J segment lost 5 bases and the V segment lost 4 bases, leaving 4 bases of the junction unmatched.

This clone was counted only a few times. The CDR3 is CASSIGGGMSPLHF. The CDR3 DNA sequence: TGTGCCAGTAGTATAGGAGGAGGGATGTCACCCCTCCACTTT. The genes are TRBV19 and TRBJ1-6, with D unclear. The CDR3 totals 14 residues. Germline V gives CDR1 LNHDA, CDR2 SQIVND (reference sequence). With 1 base removed from V and 10 bases from J, the gap between germline ends came to 11 bases.

The chain employs TRBV5-1 and TRBJ2-3; TRBD2 aligns across 13 bases. Germline assignment: CDR1 SGHRS and CDR2 YFSETQ. Losses at the gene ends were 4 bases for V and 5 bases for J; bases not matched to a gene: 4. The CDR3 has 15 residues. CDR3 region: CASSTGTSGKDTQYF. The CDR3 region has the DNA TGCGCCAGCAGCACGGGGACTAGCGGGAAAGATACGCAGTATTTT. Supplemented by reference TRBV5-1 and TRBJ2-3, the full variable domain reads KAGVTQTPRYLIKTRGQQVTLSCSPISGHRSVSWYQQTPGQGLQFLFEYFSETQRNKGNFPGRFSGRQFSNSRSEMNVSTLELGDSALYLCASSTGTSGKDTQYFGPGTRLTVL.

The chain has TRBV29-1 and TRBJ2-2; 9 nucleotides agree with TRBD1. Germline loops: CDR1 SQVTM, CDR2 ANQGSEA. V dropped 0 bases and J dropped 6; count of bases not matched to a gene: 8. The CDR3 sequence is 16 residues long. The CDR3 is CSVEEKNRGRAGELFF. The CDR3 nucleotides read TGCAGCGTTGAAGAGAAGAACAGGGGGCGCGCCGGGGAGCTGTTTTTT.

V and J are TRBV6-6 and TRBJ2-7, with 7 bases fitting TRBD2. This CDR3 region has 16 residues. CDR1 is MNHNY and CDR2 is SVGAGI in the germline V gene (reference sequence). Trimming took 0 bases from V and 1 from J; bases not matched to a gene: 6. The chain's CDR3 is CASSYSVGGGSYEQYF. DNA of the CDR3: TGTGCCAGCAGTTACTCGGTTGGGGGAGGGTCCTACGAGCAGTACTTC.

This chain joins TRBV27 and TRBJ1-2; TRBD1 is a possible D gene (5 bases). CDR1 is MNHEY, CDR2 SMNVEV, per germline (reference sequence). V shed 6 bases and J shed 2 bases, with 10 bases lying between them. The CDR3 is 13 amino acids. The CDR3 spells CASSGGANYGYTF. CDR3 DNA sequence: TGTGCCAGCAGCGGGGGAGCGAACTATGGCTACACCTTC.

The chain recombines TRBV4-3 with TRBJ2-7; 7 bases agree with TRBD1. V shed 0 bases, J shed 1 base, and the junction held 6 bases outside the gene matches. The CDR3 sequence is 16 residues long. CDR1 and CDR2 (germline): LGHNA, YSLEER. The CDR3 nucleotides are TGCGCCAGCAGCCAAGACTCGGCAGGGGGTTCCTACGAGCAGTACTTC. Translating it yields CASSQDSAGGSYEQYF.

The V and J genes are TRBV4-2 and TRBJ2-1; 7 positions match TRBD2. The germline V gene has CDR1 LGHNA and CDR2 YNFKEQ. The CDR3 is made up of 15 amino acids. With V trimmed by 2 bases and J by 4 bases, 5 bases remained unmatched. DNA for the CDR3: TGTGCCAGCAGCCAACGGCTAGCGGCTTACAATGAGCAGTTCTTC. Translation: CASSQRLAAYNEQFF.

The chain carries TRBV2 and TRBJ1-4; possibly TRBD1 for D (6 bases). Germline CDR1 is SNHLY and CDR2 is FYNNEI. The CDR3 totals 14 residues. V dropped 1 base and J dropped 8 bases, with 11 bases sitting between them. CDR3 in DNA: TGTGCCAGCAGTGAAGACCGGGGGGCGGAAAAACTGTTTTTT. Its protein is CASSEDRGAEKLFF. The full variable domain, with the rest looked up from reference TRBV2 and TRBJ1-4, is EPEVTQTPSHQVTQMGQEVILRCVPISNHLYFYWYRQILGQKVEFLVSFYNNEISEKSEIFDDQFSVERPDGSNFTLKIRSTKLEDSAMYFCASSEDRGAEKLFFGSGTQLSVL.

This clone showed up just once. CDR3 residues: CASSEVSGERTEAFF. The CDR3 DNA reads as TGTGCCAGCAGCGAAGTATCAGGGGAGCGCACTGAAGCTTTCTTT. The chain recombines TRBV7-9 with TRBJ1-1; D might be TRBD1 (6 bases). This CDR3 has 15 residues. Germline CDR1 is SEHNR and CDR2 is FQNEAQ (reference sequence). V lost 5 bases, J lost 4 bases, and 17 bases lay in between.

This clone was seen a handful of times. The gene calls are TRBV27 and TRBJ2-5, with D perhaps matching TRBD2 (5 bases). The CDR3 has 14 residues. Trimming took 5 bases from V and 1 from J, leaving 11 bases between them. Germline assignment: CDR1 MNHEY and CDR2 SMNVEV (reference sequence). The CDR3 spells CASSRIASQETQYF. DNA of the CDR3: TGTGCCAGCAGTAGAATAGCGTCCCAAGAGACCCAGTACTTC.

This clone showed up just once. The V and J genes are TRBV30 and TRBJ2-2, with D possibly being TRBD1 (6 bases). Trimming pared 5 bases from V and 5 bases from J, leaving 9 bases between. Germline V gene sequence: CDR1 GTSNPN, CDR2 SVGIG (reference sequence). The CDR3 spans 12 residues. The CDR3 DNA reads as TGTGCCTGGGGCAGGGGAACCGGGGAGCTGTTTTTT. It is translated as CAWGRGTGELFF. Full variable domain (missing parts from reference TRBV30 and TRBJ2-2): SQTIHQWPATLVQPVGSPLSLECTVEGTSNPNLYWYRQAAGRGLQLLFYSVGIGQISSEVPQNLSASRPQDRQFILSSKKLLLSDSGFYLCAWGRGTGELFFGEGSRLTVL.

This sequence joins TRBV6-1 and TRBJ2-7; 7 bases line up with TRBD1. V was pared by 4 bases and J by 2 bases, with 11 bases of the junction left unmatched. Per the germline V gene, CDR1 is MNHNS and CDR2 is SASEGT. This CDR3 has 16 amino acids. CDR3 protein: CASSVLTGVGAYEQYF. The CDR3 DNA reads as TGTGCCAGCAGTGTGCTCACAGGGGTGGGGGCCTACGAGCAGTACTTC.

The gene calls are TRBV5-3 and TRBJ1-6; D remains unclear. TRBV5-3 is annotated as an ORF whose role is uncertain. The CDR3 is 15 amino acids. Trimming removed 0 bases from V and 10 bases from J, with 14 bases in between. The CDR3: CARSLEQKRRSPLHF. In DNA form, the CDR3 reads TGTGCCAGAAGCTTGGAACAGAAGCGGAGGTCACCCCTCCACTTT.

This chain uses TRBV19 with TRBJ2-5, with TRBD2 matching over 11 bases. CDR1 LNHDA and CDR2 SQIVND come from the germline V gene (reference sequence). V lost 5 bases, J lost 5 bases, and 7 bases stayed unmatched. The CDR3 spans 15 residues. DNA for the CDR3: TGTGCCAGTAGTTCTCTAGCGGGAGGACAGGAGACCCAGTACTTC. This encodes CASSSLAGGQETQYF.

The CDR3 coding sequence is TGTGCCAGCAGTGTAGCGGGAGGCTCCTACAATGAGCAGTTCTTC. Translation gives CASSVAGGSYNEQFF. The chain has TRBV6-4 and TRBJ2-1, with 10 bases identical to TRBD2. CDR1 is MRHNA and CDR2 is SNTAGT in the germline V gene. The V gene end was trimmed by 4 bases and the J gene end by 0 bases; junction bases not matched to a gene: 0. The CDR3 contains 15 residues.

J is TRBJ2-7 and V is TRBV7-9; D is possibly TRBD2 (6 bases). Trimming shortened V by 1 base and J by 1 base, and 11 bases separated the two germline ends. The CDR3 contains 15 residues. Germline-derived CDR1 and CDR2 are SEHNR and FQNEAQ (reference sequence). The CDR3 nucleotides read TGTGCCAGCAGCTTAGGGAGGAGGGGATCCTACGAGCAGTACTTC. Translation: CASSLGRRGSYEQYF. Together with reference TRBV7-9 and TRBJ2-7, the CDR3 gives the full variable domain: DTGVSQNPRHKITKRGQNVTFRCDPISEHNRLYWYRQTLGQGPEFLTYFQNEAQLEKSRLLSDRFSAERPKGSFSTLEIQRTEQGDSAMYLCASSLGRRGSYEQYFGPGTRLTVT.